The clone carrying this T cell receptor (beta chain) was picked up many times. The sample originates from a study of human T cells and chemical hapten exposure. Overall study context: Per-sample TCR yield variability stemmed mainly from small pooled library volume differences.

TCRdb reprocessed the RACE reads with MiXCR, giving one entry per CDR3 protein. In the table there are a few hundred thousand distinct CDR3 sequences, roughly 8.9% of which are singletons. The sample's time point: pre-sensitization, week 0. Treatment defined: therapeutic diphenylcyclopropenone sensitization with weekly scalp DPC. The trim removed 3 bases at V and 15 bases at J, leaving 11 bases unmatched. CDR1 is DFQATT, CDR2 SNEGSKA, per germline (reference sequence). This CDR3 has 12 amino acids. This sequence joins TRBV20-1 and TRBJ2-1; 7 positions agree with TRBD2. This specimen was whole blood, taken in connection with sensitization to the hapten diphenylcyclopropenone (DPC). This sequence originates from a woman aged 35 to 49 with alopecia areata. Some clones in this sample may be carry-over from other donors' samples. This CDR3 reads CSASPPTGGRFF. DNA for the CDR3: TGCAGTGCTAGCCCCCCTACGGGGGGTAGGTTCTTC.